The next 9 T cell receptor beta chains were all read from a single sample in a study of OX40 agonist ivuxolimab in advanced cancers. Here immunoSEQ multiplex PCR was the method, and the copy in TCRdb shows in-frame clones only, minus some. The sample holds roughly 32,000 clones, over 90% seen once. The source material was CD4+ or CD8+ T cells sorted from blood, sampled in a trial of the OX40 agonist ivuxolimab. The receptors stem from an adult with an advanced solid tumor such as melanoma, head and neck, liver or kidney cancer.

The J gene is TRBJ2-3, the V gene TRBV5-1; 9 bases agree with TRBD2. The junction had 7 bases not matched to a gene; V was cut back by 3 bases and J by 2 bases. From germline, CDR1 is SGHRS and CDR2 YFSETQ. The CDR3 sequence is 16 residues long. CDR3 region: CASSSATSGFTDTQYF. CDR3 bases: TGCGCCAGCAGCTCGGCGACTAGCGGTTTCACAGATACGCAGTATTTT. Drawing the rest from reference TRBV5-1 and TRBJ2-3, the complete variable domain is KAGVTQTPRYLIKTRGQQVTLSCSPISGHRSVSWYQQTPGQGLQFLFEYFSETQRNKGNFPGRFSGRQFSNSRSEMNVSTLELGDSALYLCASSSATSGFTDTQYFGPGTRLTVL.

The chain links TRBV30 to TRBJ2-1; 8 bases agree with TRBD1. The CDR3 loop spans 13 amino acids. Losses at the gene ends were 8 bases for V and 4 bases for J; bases not matched to a gene: 7. The V gene's germline CDR1 is GTSNPN and CDR2 SVGIG (reference sequence). CDR3 sequence (DNA): TGTGCCGGCCGGGACAGGAGTTACAATGAGCAGTTCTTC. Amino acids: CAGRDRSYNEQFF.

In this sample, this clone turned up once. The chain employs TRBV7-2 and TRBJ2-5; D perhaps matches TRBD1 (7 bases). The J call may be faulty, since TRBJ2-7 better matches the DNA end. The germline V gene has CDR1 SGHTA and CDR2 FQGNSA. The CDR3 contains 14 residues. This CDR3 is CASSLQGGGYEQYF. CDR3 DNA: TGTGCCAGCAGCTTACAGGGGGGAGGCTACGAGCAGTACTTC.

The chain couples TRBV28 to TRBJ2-7; 8 nucleotides line up with TRBD2. Germline CDR1 and CDR2: MDHEN and SYDVKM. The trim removed 6 bases at V and 7 bases at J, leaving 14 bases unmatched. The CDR3 runs 15 residues. Here the CDR3 DNA reads TGTGCCAGCAGCCCAACGGGGGGGCCCCCCGCGGAGCAGTACTTC. As protein: CASSPTGGPPAEQYF.

The rearrangement links TRBV2 to TRBJ2-1, with 7 bases lining up with TRBD2. V gave up 6 bases and J gave up 6 bases; unmatched junction bases: 17. Germline assignment: CDR1 SNHLY and CDR2 FYNNEI. The CDR3 is 17 amino acids. DNA of the CDR3: TGTGCCAGCAGGGAAAAGGGCAGCGGGGTAGATAGCAATGAGCAGTTCTTC. It yields the protein CASREKGSGVDSNEQFF.

The rearrangement uses TRBV11-2 and TRBJ2-3; perhaps D is TRBD1 or TRBD2 (5 bases each). This CDR3 is 16 amino acids long. The ends were cut back, 3 bases at V and 2 bases at J, with 15 bases in the middle. Per germline, CDR1 SGHAT and CDR2 FQNNGV. CDR3 region: CASSFSGDPYTDTQYF. DNA for the CDR3: TGTGCCAGCAGCTTTTCCGGGGACCCATACACAGATACGCAGTATTTT.

This chain uses TRBV7-2 with TRBJ2-3, with D perhaps matching TRBD1 (6 bases). The germline V and J ends were trimmed by 3 bases and 3 bases, with 16 bases remaining between them. Per germline, CDR1 SGHTA and CDR2 FQGNSA. The CDR3 runs to 16 residues. The CDR3 loop is CASSFFVGAETDTQYF. In DNA, the CDR3 is TGTGCCAGCAGCTTCTTTGTGGGGGCAGAAACAGATACGCAGTATTTT.

The chain is built from TRBV2 and TRBJ1-2; D may be TRBD1 (5 bases). The CDR3 totals 13 residues. CDR1 and CDR2 from the germline V gene are SNHLY and FYNNEI. Trimming pared 6 bases from V and 6 bases from J, leaving 14 bases between. In DNA, the CDR3 is TGTGCCAGCAGGGGCGGGACTAATGATGGCTACACCTTC. It codes for CASRGGTNDGYTF.

This chain joins TRBV6-5 and TRBJ2-7; 7 bases match TRBD1. V was pared by 0 bases and J by 3 bases, with 8 bases of the junction left unmatched. In germline, CDR1 is MNHEY, CDR2 SVGAGI. The CDR3 runs 16 residues. The CDR3 region has the DNA TGTGCCAGCAGTTACTCGATCACAGGGGCAATCTACGAGCAGTACTTC. This translates into CASSYSITGAIYEQYF.